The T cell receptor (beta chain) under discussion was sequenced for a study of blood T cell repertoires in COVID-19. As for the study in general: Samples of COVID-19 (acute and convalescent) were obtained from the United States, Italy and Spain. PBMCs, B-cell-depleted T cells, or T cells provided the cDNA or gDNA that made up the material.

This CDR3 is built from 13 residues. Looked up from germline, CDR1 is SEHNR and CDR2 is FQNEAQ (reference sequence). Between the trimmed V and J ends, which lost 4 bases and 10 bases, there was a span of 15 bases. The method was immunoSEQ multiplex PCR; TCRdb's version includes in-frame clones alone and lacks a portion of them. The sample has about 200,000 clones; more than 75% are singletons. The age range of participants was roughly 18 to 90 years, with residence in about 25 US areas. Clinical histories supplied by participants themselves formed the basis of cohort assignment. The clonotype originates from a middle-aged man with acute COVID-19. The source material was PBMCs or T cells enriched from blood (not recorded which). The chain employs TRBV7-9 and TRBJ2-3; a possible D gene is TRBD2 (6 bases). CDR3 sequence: CASSSLIGEAQYF. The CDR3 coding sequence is TGTGCCAGCAGCTCCTTGATCGGGGAGGCGCAGTATTTT.